Shown below are 17 T cell receptor beta chains from a single sample sequenced in a study of T cell responses to AZD1222 COVID-19 vaccine listed by TCRdb under 2021. The method was the immunoSEQ multiplex PCR assay. What TCRdb holds here is the immuneACCESS table cut down to in-frame rearrangements. Part of the clones is not present; checked against another copy, under half of the missing clones reflect an unresolved V gene, and the others are unexplained. The sample table records about 150,000 clones; 90% of these occur just once. The ten largest clones add up to under 4% of the sample. What this sample's time point label stands for: about 28 days (+/-7) after the second vaccine dose. Sample: peripheral blood, taken 28 days after the second AZD1222 dose. These receptors were taken from an adult who received the AZD1222 COVID-19 vaccine.

This clone was detected a few times. The DNA for the CDR3 is TGTGCCAGCAGTTTAGGGCTAGCGAGCGAGCAGTACTTC. This encodes CASSLGLASEQYF. This chain links TRBV12-3 or TRBV12-4 with TRBJ2-7; possible D gene TRBD2, 6 bases. The germline V and J ends were trimmed by 1 base and 6 bases, with 10 bases remaining between them. The CDR3 runs to 13 residues.

V gene TRBV20-1 combines with J gene TRBJ1-2; the match to TRBD1 covers 7 bases. The CDR3 contains 11 residues. Looked up from germline, CDR1 is DFQATT and CDR2 is SNEGSKA (reference sequence). The CDR3 DNA reads TGCAGGGCGGCAGGGGGAAATGGCTACACCTTC. As protein: CRAAGGNGYTF.

The gene calls are TRBV3-1 (or the pseudogene TRBV3-2) and TRBJ2-3, with 11 positions matching TRBD2. There are 18 residues in the CDR3. With 0 bases clipped from V and 0 bases from J, the junction kept 5 bases outside the gene matches. Germline CDR1 is LGHDT and CDR2 is YNNKEL (reference sequence). CDR3 loop: CASSQDILAGGSTDTQYF. As DNA, the CDR3 is TGTGCCAGCAGCCAAGATATCCTAGCGGGAGGCAGCACAGATACGCAGTATTTT.

This rearrangement joins TRBV29-1 to TRBJ2-3; D possibly corresponds to TRBD2 (5 bases). The V end was cut by 0 bases, the J end by 2 bases, with 12 bases between. The V gene's germline CDR1 is SQVTM and CDR2 ANQGSEA. There are 15 residues in the CDR3. The CDR3 sequence is CSVEEVWRNTDTQYF. Written as DNA, the CDR3 is TGCAGCGTTGAAGAGGTCTGGAGGAACACAGATACGCAGTATTTT.

The rearrangement links TRBV4-1 to TRBJ2-3; TRBD1 aligns across 7 bases. V trimming: 1 base; J trimming: 2 bases; junction bases outside the gene matches: 3. The CDR3 loop spans 15 amino acids. The V gene's germline CDR1 is MGHRA and CDR2 YSYEKL. The CDR3 nucleotides read TGCGCCAGCAGCCAAGGACAGGGAAACACAGATACGCAGTATTTT. Translation gives CASSQGQGNTDTQYF.

This chain joins TRBV19 and TRBJ1-1; a possible D gene is TRBD1 (6 bases). Looked up from germline, CDR1 is LNHDA and CDR2 is SQIVND (reference sequence). The CDR3 consists of 12 residues. V lost 6 bases to trimming and J lost 4 bases, with 9 bases between them. CDR3 sequence reads: CASSRGGTEAFF. CDR3 bases: TGTGCCAGTAGCCGAGGGGGCACTGAAGCTTTCTTT.

V gene TRBV7-9 combines with J gene TRBJ2-5; TRBD2 matches at 7 bases. This CDR3 contains 15 residues. Germline V lookup: CDR1 SEHNR, CDR2 FQNEAQ (reference sequence). Trimming took 5 bases from V and 5 from J; bases not matched to a gene: 11. For the CDR3, the DNA is TGTGCCAGCAGCGCACTGGTCCGGGAGGAGGAGACCCAGTACTTC. Protein: CASSALVREEETQYF.

This chain joins TRBV6-5 and TRBJ1-1; no definite D call. The CDR3 consists of 15 residues. In germline, CDR1 is MNHEY, CDR2 SVGAGI. V was shortened by 3 bases and J by 6 bases, with 17 bases between the two germline ends. CDR3 coding DNA: TGTGCCAGCAGTTATGAAAGCGCAGGATGGGCTGAAGCTTTCTTT. Its protein is CASSYESAGWAEAFF.

The count of this clone is one. J is TRBJ2-3 and V is TRBV19, with D possibly TRBD1 on 6 matching bases. Germline V lookup: CDR1 LNHDA, CDR2 SQIVND (reference sequence). The CDR3 runs to 13 residues. V lost 4 bases and J lost 1, with 6 bases in between. CDR3 bases: TGTGCCAGTAGTACAGGGGGCACAGATACGCAGTATTTT. It is translated as CASSTGGTDTQYF.

As concerns this clone: The junction and the germline gene differ at one end; a read error may be behind it. The chain carries TRBV3-1 (or the pseudogene TRBV3-2) and TRBJ1-2; 7 bases line up with TRBD1. In germline, CDR1 is LGHDT, CDR2 YNNKEL (reference sequence). The CDR3 is made up of 13 amino acids. The CDR3 spells CASSQEPGTEGWF. For the CDR3, the DNA is TGTGCCAGCAGCCAAGAACCCGGGACAGAGGGCTGGTTC.

This rearrangement joins TRBV19 to TRBJ2-1; 9 nucleotides agree with TRBD1. The CDR3 has 15 residues. Germline V lookup: CDR1 LNHDA, CDR2 SQIVND (reference sequence). V dropped 5 bases and J dropped 4; count of bases not matched to a gene: 6. The DNA of the CDR3 is TGTGCCAGTAGTCCCGGACAGGGGCCTTACAATGAGCAGTTCTTC. It is translated as CASSPGQGPYNEQFF.

The rearrangement uses TRBV29-1 and TRBJ1-5; D ambiguous. Germline CDR1 and CDR2: SQVTM and ANQGSEA. CDR3 length equals 12 residues. V shed 5 bases and J shed 0 bases, with 5 bases lying between them. The CDR3 sequence: CSVWDSNQPQHF. The DNA for the CDR3 is TGCAGCGTTTGGGATAGCAATCAGCCCCAGCATTTT.

The chain joins TRBV19 to TRBJ1-5; 7 positions agree with TRBD1. The CDR3 covers 16 residues. After removal of 7 bases from V and 3 bases from J, the junction contained 12 bases not matched to a gene. Germline CDR1 is LNHDA and CDR2 is SQIVND (reference sequence). The CDR3 nucleotides are TGTGCCAGTAACGGGCGGGACAGTGGTGTCAATCAGCCCCAGCATTTT. It is translated as CASNGRDSGVNQPQHF.

This chain links TRBV19 with TRBJ2-4, with 11 bases matching TRBD2. The junction had 6 bases not matched to a gene; V was cut back by 3 bases and J by 5 bases. The CDR3 has 16 amino acids. Germline V gene sequence: CDR1 LNHDA, CDR2 SQIVND (reference sequence). Written as DNA, the CDR3 is TGTGCCAGTAGTATCTCTAGCGGGAGGCTGCAAAACATTCAGTACTTC. It yields the protein CASSISSGRLQNIQYF.

This sequence joins TRBV6-1 and TRBJ1-2; D is perhaps TRBD1 (5 bases). This CDR3 has 15 amino acids. V lost 2 bases and J 8 bases, leaving 18 bases between the germline ends. CDR1 and CDR2 (germline): MNHNS, SASEGT. The CDR3: CASSESGGPAGGYTF. DNA of the CDR3: TGTGCCAGCAGTGAATCGGGGGGACCCGCTGGCGGCTACACCTTC.

The V call is TRBV5-1, the J call TRBJ2-5, with D unresolved. The V end lost 4 bases, the J end lost 1 base, and 2 bases lay between the germline ends. Per the germline V gene, CDR1 is SGHRS and CDR2 is YFSETQ. This CDR3 contains 11 residues. The CDR3 sequence: CASSAQETQYF. CDR3 coding DNA: TGCGCCAGCAGCGCCCAAGAGACCCAGTACTTC.

The chain combines TRBV19 with TRBJ2-7, with D perhaps matching TRBD2 (6 bases). Per germline, CDR1 LNHDA and CDR2 SQIVND (reference sequence). The CDR3 is made up of 13 amino acids. V lost 1 base, J lost 7 bases, and 11 bases lay in between. Here the CDR3 reads CASSIAGDREQYF. The CDR3 DNA reads TGTGCCAGTAGTATAGCGGGAGATCGGGAGCAGTACTTC.